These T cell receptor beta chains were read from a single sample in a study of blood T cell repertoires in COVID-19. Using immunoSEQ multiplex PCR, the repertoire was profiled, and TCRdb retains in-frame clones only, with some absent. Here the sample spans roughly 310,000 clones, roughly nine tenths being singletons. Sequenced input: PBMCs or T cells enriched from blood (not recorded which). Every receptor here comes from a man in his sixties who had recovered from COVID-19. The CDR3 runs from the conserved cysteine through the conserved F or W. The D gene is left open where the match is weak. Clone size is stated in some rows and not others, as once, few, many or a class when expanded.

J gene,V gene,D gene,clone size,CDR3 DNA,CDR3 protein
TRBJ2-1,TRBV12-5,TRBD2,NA,TGTGCTAGTGGACAGCCCCCGACTAGCGGGGCACAAGGGAATGAGCAGTTCTTC,CASGQPPTSGAQGNEQFF
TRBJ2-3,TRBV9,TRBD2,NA,TGTGCCAGCAGTGCTAGCGGGAGTCCCGATACGCAGTATTTT,CASSASGSPDTQYF
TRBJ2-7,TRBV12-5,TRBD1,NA,TGTGCTAGTGGGGGACAGGGCGTCCACGAGCAGTACTTC,CASGGQGVHEQYF
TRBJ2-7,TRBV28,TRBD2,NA,TGTGCCAGCAGCACCGGTTCTCTAGCGGGAGGCTACGAGCAGTACTTC,CASSTGSLAGGYEQYF
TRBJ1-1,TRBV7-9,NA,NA,TGTGCCAGCAGCTTCGGGAACACTGAAGCTTTCTTT,CASSFGNTEAFF
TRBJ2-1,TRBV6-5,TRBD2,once,TGTGCCAGCAGAGCGGGAGGGGGTAATGAGCAGTTCTTC,CASRAGGGNEQFF
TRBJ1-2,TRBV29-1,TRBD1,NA,TGCAGCGCCAAACAGGGGAACTATGGCTACACCTTC,CSAKQGNYGYTF
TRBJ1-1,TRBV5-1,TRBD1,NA,TGCGCCAGCAGCTTAATTACAGGGGATTTGAACACTGAAGCTTTCTTT,CASSLITGDLNTEAFF
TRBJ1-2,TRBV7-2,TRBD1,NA,TGTGCCAGCAGCTTAGAGAGGGGGCCTAACTATGGCTACACCTTC,CASSLERGPNYGYTF
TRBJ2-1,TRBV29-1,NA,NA,TGCAGCGTTGGGCAGGGTCGAGATGAGCAGTTCTTC,CSVGQGRDEQFF
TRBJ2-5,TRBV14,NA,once,TGTGCCAGCAGCCAGGGAGGAGAGACCCAGTACTTC,CASSQGGETQYF
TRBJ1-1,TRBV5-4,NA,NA,TGTGCCAGCAGGGTGGGGGACTTGGTCGACACTGAAGCTTTCTTT,CASRVGDLVDTEAFF
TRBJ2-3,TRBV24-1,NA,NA,TGTGCCACCAGTGATATCCAACCGGGAAGAGATACGCAGTATTTT,CATSDIQPGRDTQYF
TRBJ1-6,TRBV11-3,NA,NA,TGTGCCAGCAGCCCAGGATTAAATTCACCCCTCCACTTT,CASSPGLNSPLHF
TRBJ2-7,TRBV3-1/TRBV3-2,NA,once,TGTGCCAGCAACAGGGACGGCACCTACGAGCAGTACTTC,CASNRDGTYEQYF
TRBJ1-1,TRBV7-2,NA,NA,TGTGCCAGCAGCTTACAGGTGGTCACTGAAGCTTTCTTT,CASSLQVVTEAFF
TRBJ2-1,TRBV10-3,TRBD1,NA,TGTGCCATCAGTGCGGTAGGGACAGATGAGCAGTTCTTC,CAISAVGTDEQFF
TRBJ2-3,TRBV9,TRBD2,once,TGTGCCAGCAGCGTAGGAGGGGCTAGCGGGAGTACAGATACGCAGTATTTT,CASSVGGASGSTDTQYF
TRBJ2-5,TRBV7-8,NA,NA,TGTGCCAGCAGAGCCCGAGTATTAGAGATTGAGACCCAGTACTTC,CASRARVLEIETQYF
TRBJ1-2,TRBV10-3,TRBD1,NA,TGTGCCATCAGTGGGAAAGACGGGACAGGGTCCAACTATGGCTACACCTTC,CAISGKDGTGSNYGYTF
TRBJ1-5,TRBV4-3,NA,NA,TGCGCCAGCAGCCAGTCCGTGGGTTGGGGGCTGCAGCCCCAGCATTTT,CASSQSVGWGLQPQHF
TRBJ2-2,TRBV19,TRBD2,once,TGTGCCAGTAGTGACGGGACTAGAAGGACCGGGGAGCTGTTTTTT,CASSDGTRRTGELFF
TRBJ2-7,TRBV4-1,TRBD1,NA,TGCGCCAGCAGCGAACAGGGGACCCACGAGCAGTACTTC,CASSEQGTHEQYF
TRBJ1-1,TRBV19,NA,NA,TGTGCCAGTAGTATCTCGGTGGGCCCGACAGGCAGTGAAGCTTTCTTT,CASSISVGPTGSEAFF
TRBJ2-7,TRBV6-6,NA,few,TGTGCCAGCAGTTACCCGACAGGTTGGAACTCCTACGAGCAGTACTTC,CASSYPTGWNSYEQYF
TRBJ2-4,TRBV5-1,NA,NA,TGCGCCAGCAGCCCGGGGGTTAGTGGGCTGGGTATTCAGTACTTC,CASSPGVSGLGIQYF
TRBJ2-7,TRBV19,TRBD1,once,TGTGCCAGTTCTGCCGGGACAGGGTTTTCCGAGCAGTACTTC,CASSAGTGFSEQYF
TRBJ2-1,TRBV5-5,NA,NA,TGTGCCAGCAGCTTCTTGTCGGACAATGAGCAGTTCTTC,CASSFLSDNEQFF
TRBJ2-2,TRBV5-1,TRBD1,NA,TGCGCCAGCCACCCCGGGACAGGGGTTCTCGGGGAGCTGTTTTTT,CASHPGTGVLGELFF
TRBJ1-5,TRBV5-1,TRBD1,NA,TGCGCCAGCAGCGAGGGACAGGGAAGCAATCAGCCCCAGCATTTT,CASSEGQGSNQPQHF
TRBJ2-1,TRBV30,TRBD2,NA,TGTGCCTGGAGTGCCCTGGGACTAGCGGAGAATGAGCAGTTCTTC,CAWSALGLAENEQFF
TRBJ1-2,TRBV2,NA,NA,TGTGCCAGCAGTGATTTTGCAGGGAATACCTATGGCTACACCTTC,CASSDFAGNTYGYTF
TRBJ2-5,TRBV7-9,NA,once,TGTGCCACTACGACGGGATACCAAGAGACCCAGTACTTC,CATTTGYQETQYF
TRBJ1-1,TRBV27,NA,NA,TGTGCCAGCAGTCCGTGGGGCCTCCCTGAAGCTTTCTTT,CASSPWGLPEAFF
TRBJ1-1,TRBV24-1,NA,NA,TGTGCCACCAGTGATCAGACAGGAGGCGCTTTCTTT,CATSDQTGGAFF
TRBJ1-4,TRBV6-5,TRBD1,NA,TGTGCCAGCAGGGGACAGACAGCAACTAATGAAAAACTGTTTTTT,CASRGQTATNEKLFF
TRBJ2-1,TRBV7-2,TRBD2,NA,TGTGCCAGCAGCTCGACTAGCGGGAGAAACAATGAGCAGTTCTTC,CASSSTSGRNNEQFF